Listed below are T cell receptor beta chains from one sample, sequenced in a study of healthy donors' naive CD4 and CD8 T cells. TCRdb re-derived calls from the reads in MiXCR, one entry per CDR3 protein. The data contain 180,000 or so distinct CDR3 sequences, about 76% of them seen just once; the ten biggest clones take up 2% to 2.5%. Sequencing input: naive CD4+ and CD8+ T cells sorted from blood, pooled from several donors. Receptor source: a pool of human donors in good health; the sample pools cells from several healthy donors. CDR3s leave out the opening cysteine and the closing phenylalanine or tryptophan. D genes are given only for firm matches.

v_call: TRBV27; d_call: -; j_call: TRBJ2-1; cdr3_aa: ASSLFRGGWNEQF
v_call: TRBV18; d_call: -; j_call: TRBJ2-3; cdr3_aa: ASSPPLGFGTDTQY
v_call: TRBV29-1; d_call: -; j_call: TRBJ2-7; cdr3_aa: SVDPGGEQY
v_call: TRBV6-2/TRBV6-3; d_call: -; j_call: TRBJ1-5; cdr3_aa: ASSLTGYQPQH
v_call: TRBV6-6; d_call: TRBD1; j_call: TRBJ2-1; cdr3_aa: ASSYSEADRRYNEQF
v_call: TRBV6-2/TRBV6-3; d_call: TRBD1; j_call: TRBJ1-1; cdr3_aa: ASSYPQGARAEAF
v_call: TRBV29-1; d_call: -; j_call: TRBJ2-7; cdr3_aa: SVPATSSYEQY
v_call: TRBV29-1; d_call: -; j_call: TRBJ2-7; cdr3_aa: SVAWAPVDEQY
v_call: TRBV6-6; d_call: TRBD1; j_call: TRBJ1-1; cdr3_aa: AGSYKQGVRNTEAF
v_call: TRBV11-3; d_call: -; j_call: TRBJ1-6; cdr3_aa: ASSFNTLSPLH
v_call: TRBV27; d_call: -; j_call: TRBJ2-7; cdr3_aa: ASSLHQGYYEQY
v_call: TRBV5-1; d_call: -; j_call: TRBJ1-1; cdr3_aa: ASSYLMRGNTEAF
v_call: TRBV19; d_call: -; j_call: TRBJ2-7; cdr3_aa: ASSPSDTYSYEQY
v_call: TRBV29-1; d_call: TRBD1; j_call: TRBJ2-1; cdr3_aa: SVSQGVNEQF
v_call: TRBV6-2/TRBV6-3; d_call: -; j_call: TRBJ1-2; cdr3_aa: ASSYWDRGGYT
v_call: TRBV19; d_call: -; j_call: TRBJ1-2; cdr3_aa: ASSPDRSNYGYT
v_call: TRBV29-1; d_call: -; j_call: TRBJ2-1; cdr3_aa: SVLAYEQF
v_call: TRBV6-5; d_call: -; j_call: TRBJ1-1; cdr3_aa: ASSYSATRNTEAF
v_call: TRBV29-1; d_call: -; j_call: TRBJ1-1; cdr3_aa: SVRASNTEAF
v_call: TRBV15; d_call: TRBD2; j_call: TRBJ2-3; cdr3_aa: ATSRDLGGYRFNTDTQY
v_call: TRBV19; d_call: -; j_call: TRBJ2-7; cdr3_aa: ASSIGRGGYYEQY
v_call: TRBV27; d_call: -; j_call: TRBJ1-1; cdr3_aa: ASRFSGDLMNTEAF
v_call: TRBV27; d_call: TRBD1; j_call: TRBJ1-2; cdr3_aa: ASSLSTGTNYGYT
v_call: TRBV18; d_call: -; j_call: TRBJ2-7; cdr3_aa: ASSPGYWEPYEQY
v_call: TRBV19; d_call: -; j_call: TRBJ2-1; cdr3_aa: ASSGRLNEQF
v_call: TRBV5-4; d_call: TRBD2; j_call: TRBJ2-5; cdr3_aa: ASSFRLAGGETQY
v_call: TRBV19; d_call: -; j_call: TRBJ1-1; cdr3_aa: ATSGTMDTEAF
v_call: TRBV5-4; d_call: TRBD1; j_call: TRBJ2-7; cdr3_aa: ASTSRDRRSEQY
v_call: TRBV29-1; d_call: -; j_call: TRBJ2-2; cdr3_aa: SVGRSLTGELF
v_call: TRBV6-2/TRBV6-3; d_call: TRBD1; j_call: TRBJ2-1; cdr3_aa: ASLNRGRIHEQF
v_call: TRBV6-1; d_call: TRBD1; j_call: TRBJ1-3; cdr3_aa: ASIGQAYSGNTIY
v_call: TRBV7-2; d_call: -; j_call: TRBJ2-5; cdr3_aa: ASSFNQETQY
v_call: TRBV29-1; d_call: TRBD1; j_call: TRBJ1-1; cdr3_aa: SVTGTGSHTEAF
v_call: TRBV20-1; d_call: -; j_call: TRBJ2-3; cdr3_aa: SASGGLSTDTQY
v_call: TRBV6-5; d_call: -; j_call: TRBJ1-2; cdr3_aa: ASSLPGLYYGYT
v_call: TRBV29-1; d_call: TRBD1; j_call: TRBJ1-3; cdr3_aa: SVLEGAPGNTIY
v_call: TRBV5-5; d_call: TRBD1; j_call: TRBJ1-2; cdr3_aa: ASSAGGQGVYGYT
v_call: TRBV15; d_call: TRBD1; j_call: TRBJ2-3; cdr3_aa: ATSKEDRKDTQY